Each of the 19 T cell receptor beta chains below was sequenced from the same sample in a study of tumor and adjacent non-tumor tissue in lung cancer. No cell sorting was done before RNA was extracted from the tissue. More than 3 cm separated this lung sample from the edge of the tumor. A modified ARM-PCR protocol with three rounds of nested PCR amplified TCRbeta. TCRdb reprocessed the multiplex PCR reads with MiXCR, giving one entry per CDR3 protein. The profile covers 60,000 or so distinct CDR3 sequences, with roughly 60% appearing a single time and under 35% taken by the ten largest. The sample was distant non-tumor lung tissue. The receptors stem from a man aged 65 to 85 with non-small cell lung cancer.

This clonotype came up many times. The CDR3 protein is CASSPLQGSGANVLTF. The CDR3 coding sequence is TGCGCCAGCAGCCCGTTACAGGGCTCTGGGGCCAACGTCCTGACTTTC. V is TRBV4-1 and J is TRBJ2-6, with TRBD1 as a possible D gene (6 bases). V was trimmed by 4 bases and J by 0 bases, leaving 10 bases between them. Per the germline V gene, CDR1 is MGHRA and CDR2 is YSYEKL. The CDR3 length is 16 residues.

The genes are TRBV20-1 and TRBJ2-3; 13 positions agree with TRBD2. CDR1 DFQATT and CDR2 SNEGSKA come from the germline V gene (reference sequence). The ends lost 1 base at V and 5 bases at J; junction bases unmatched: 3. CDR3 length equals 15 residues. The CDR3 reads CSARAGLAGRDTQYF. As DNA, the CDR3 is TGCAGTGCTAGAGCGGGACTAGCGGGAAGAGATACGCAGTATTTT.

As regards this clonotype: The junction differs from germline at one of its ends, possibly a read error. This sequence joins TRBV4-2 and TRBJ2-7; 7 bases line up with TRBD1. Germline values: CDR1 LGHNA, CDR2 YNFKEQ. This CDR3 has 16 amino acids. CDR3 sequence reads: CASRQEVRGTSYEQYF. The CDR3 DNA follows: TGTGCCAGCAGACAAGAAGTCAGGGGGACCTCCTACGAGCAGTATTTC.

Remarks on this clonotype: A read error may be the cause here, since a much bigger clone is one base away. This chain uses TRBV4-1 with TRBJ2-3; D may be TRBD2 (5 bases). This CDR3 contains 16 residues. Germline CDR1 and CDR2: MGHRA and YSYEKL. Trimming pared 0 bases from V and 7 bases from J, leaving 17 bases between. As DNA, the CDR3 is TGCGCCAGCAGCCAAGAGATGGTAGTAGCGAGGAATACGCAGTATTTT. This translates into CASSQEMVVARNTQYF.

Comment on this clonotype: Being one base from a much bigger clone, this may be a read error. The chain links TRBV7-9 to TRBJ1-1; D is possibly TRBD1 (5 bases). The CDR3 loop spans 14 amino acids. Germline lookup yields CDR1 SEHNR and CDR2 FQNEAQ (reference sequence). CDR3 coding DNA: TGTGCCAGCAGCATGGGACGGCTGAACACTGAAGCTTACTTT. This gives the protein CASSMGRLNTEAYF. Full variable domain (rest looked up from reference TRBV7-9 and TRBJ1-1): DTGVSQNPRHKITKRGQNVTFRCDPISEHNRLYWYRQTLGQGPEFLTYFQNEAQLEKSRLLSDRFSAERPKGSFSTLEIQRTEQGDSAMYLCASSMGRLNTEAYFGQGTRLTVV.

Within the sample, this clonotype is medium-sized (0.01 to 0.1%). The chain is built from TRBV6-2 or TRBV6-3 and TRBJ1-5; 7 bases agree with TRBD1. With 2 bases clipped from V and 7 bases from J, the junction kept 5 bases outside the gene matches. The germline V gene has CDR1 MNHEY and CDR2 SVGEGT. The CDR3 spans 14 residues. The CDR3 spells CASSYADRAQPQHF. The DNA for the CDR3 is TGTGCCAGCAGTTACGCCGACAGGGCGCAGCCCCAGCATTTT.

The chain links TRBV7-8 to TRBJ2-7, with a tentative D call TRBD1 (6 bases). V lost 5 bases and J lost 1, with 18 bases in between. The germline V gene encodes CDR1 SGHVS and CDR2 FQNEAQ. CDR3 length equals 16 residues. The CDR3 bases are TGTGCCAGCAGCAAAAATCTGGCAGACAGGTCCTACGAGCAGTACTTC. Translation gives CASSKNLADRSYEQYF. The complete variable domain, with remaining parts taken from reference TRBV7-8 and TRBJ2-7, reads GAGVSQSPRYKVAKRGQDVALRCDPISGHVSLFWYQQALGQGPEFLTYFQNEAQLDKSGLPSDRFFAERPEGSVSTLKIQRTQQEDSAVYLCASSKNLADRSYEQYFGPGTRLTVT.

As for this clonotype: Because the CDR3 is missing its conserved closing phenylalanine or tryptophan, this is likely a read error. The rearrangement joins TRBV6-1 to TRBJ2-4; 10 bases match TRBD1. Germline V CDR1 and CDR2: MNHNS, SASEGT. This CDR3 spans 14 amino acids. Here the CDR3 reads CDSSEGTGEDIQYL. CDR3 coding DNA: TGTGACAGCAGTGAGGGGACAGGGGAAGACATTCAGTACTTA.

Turning to this clonotype: At one boundary the junction diverges from the germline segment, which might be a read error. This rearrangement joins TRBV29-1 to TRBJ1-1; D uncertain. Germline lookup yields CDR1 SQVTM and CDR2 ANQGSEA. The CDR3 consists of 14 residues. CDR3 nucleotides: TGCAGCGCTGGAACCGGCGGGGAGTACACCGAAGCTTTCTTT. It encodes CSAGTGGEYTEAFF. The full variable domain, rest sourced from reference TRBV29-1 and TRBJ1-1, is SAVISQKPSRDICQRGTSLTIQCQVDSQVTMMFWYRQQPGQSLTLIATANQGSEATYESGFVIDKFPISRPNLTFSTLTVSNMSPEDSSIYLCSAGTGGEYTEAFFGQGTRLTVV.

The rearrangement uses TRBV2 and TRBJ1-2; a possible D gene is TRBD1 (5 bases). Trimming shortened V by 6 bases and J by 0 bases, and 11 bases separated the two germline ends. Germline V lookup: CDR1 SNHLY, CDR2 FYNNEI. This CDR3 comprises 14 residues. CDR3 sequence: CASRKSGSNYGYTF. In DNA, the CDR3 is TGTGCCAGCAGAAAGTCAGGGTCTAACTATGGCTACACCTTC.

A note on this clonotype: This may stem from a read error, because a much larger clone lies one nucleotide away. The chain uses TRBV14 and TRBJ2-2; the D gene is possibly TRBD1 (6 bases). Per germline, CDR1 SGHDN and CDR2 FVKESK. The ends were cut back, 5 bases at V and 8 bases at J, with 12 bases in the middle. The CDR3 has 13 residues. This CDR3 is CASSSWTVGELFF. The CDR3 DNA reads TGTGCCAGCAGCTCCTGGACAGTTGGGGAGCTGTTTTTT. Complete variable domain (other parts from reference TRBV14 and TRBJ2-2): EAGVTQFPSHSVIEKGQTVTLRCDPISGHDNLYWYRRVMGKEIKFLLHFVKESKQDESGMPNNRFLAERTGGTYSTLKVQPAELEDSGVYFCASSSWTVGELFFGEGSRLTVL.

Remarks on this clonotype: Because the CDR3 is missing its conserved closing phenylalanine or tryptophan, this is likely a read error. This rearrangement joins TRBV18 to TRBJ2-7; TRBD2 matches at 12 bases. With V trimmed by 3 bases and J by 6 bases, 3 bases remained unmatched. Germline V gene data show CDR1 as KGHSH and CDR2 as LQKENI. The CDR3 contains 14 residues. The CDR3, as DNA: TGTGCCAGCTCACCGGCTAGCGGGGGGGTCGAGCAGTACTCC. This encodes CASSPASGGVEQYS.

The chain employs TRBV6-1 and TRBJ2-1; D call uncertain. Trimming stripped 2 bases from V and 2 bases from J, with 13 bases between. There are 16 residues in the CDR3. The V gene's germline CDR1 is MNHNS and CDR2 SASEGT. The CDR3 DNA sequence: TGTGCCAGCAGTGAACGCGGCGGTGGGACCTACAATGAGCAGTTCTTC. Its protein is CASSERGGGTYNEQFF.

The sample holds many counts of this clonotype. This chain connects TRBV5-4 to TRBJ1-2; D is uncertain. Trimming removed 5 bases at V and 4 bases at J, with 18 bases between. Germline CDR1 SGHNT, CDR2 YYREEE (reference sequence). The CDR3 loop spans 15 amino acids. The chain's CDR3 is CASSFPGQDVYGYTF. CDR3 sequence (DNA): TGTGCCAGCAGTTTTCCGGGCCAGGATGTCTATGGCTACACCTTC.

This rearrangement joins TRBV5-1 to TRBJ2-7, with 7 nucleotides matching TRBD2. CDR1 is SGHRS and CDR2 is YFSETQ in the germline V gene. This CDR3 spans 12 amino acids. Trimming took 3 bases from V and 7 from J; bases not matched to a gene: 4. The CDR3 bases are TGCGCCAGCAGCTACCCCGGGAGGGAGCAGTACTTC. Translating gives CASSYPGREQYF.

Turning to this clonotype: The junction does not match germline at one end; this may be a read error. The V and J genes are TRBV28 and TRBJ2-3; no firm D call. The length of the CDR3 is 14 residues. Germline CDR1 and CDR2: MDHEN and SYDVKM. This chain's CDR3 is CASSLPSGGNTQYF. The CDR3 DNA is TGTGCCAGCAGTTTACCTTCTGGCGGCAATACGCAATATTTT.

As for this clonotype: This may arise from a read error, as a much more abundant clone is one base away. The chain links TRBV12-3 or TRBV12-4 to TRBJ1-5, with 7 bases identical to TRBD1. This CDR3 region has 14 residues. V dropped 7 bases and J dropped 4; count of bases not matched to a gene: 7. CDR3 nucleotides: TGTGCCAGCACCGGGGGACAGCCTAATCAGCCCCAGCATTTT. Translating gives CASTGGQPNQPQHF.

This chain joins TRBV10-2 and TRBJ2-3, with D hard to call. CDR1 WSHSY and CDR2 SAAADI come from the germline V gene. The length of the CDR3 is 13 residues. The V and J ends lost 4 bases and 6 bases respectively, with 11 bases between them. The CDR3 nucleotides read TGCGCCAGCAGTGGTTCACACACGGATACGCAGTATTTT. This codes for CASSGSHTDTQYF.

Points on this clonotype: Since a much larger clone is just one base distant, this may be a read error. The CDR3 is CGVERGVGDIQYF. CDR3 DNA: TGCGGCGTCGAACGGGGGGTAGGGGACATTCAGTACTTC. The rearrangement joins TRBV29-1 to TRBJ2-4; 7 nucleotides align to TRBD2. The CDR3 is 13 residues long. CDR1 and CDR2 (germline): SQVTM, ANQGSEA.